What follows are 28 T cell receptor beta chains derived from one specimen sequenced in a study of read filtering for tumor transcriptome and immune sequencing. The library was built from approximately 400 ng RNA with molecular barcoded adaptors for alpha/delta and beta/gamma chains. One entry per CDR3 protein, called by TCRdb with MiXCR from the reads. The data hold more than 100,000 distinct CDR3 sequences, with under 15% observed a single time. Sequenced sample: a population of CD138-negative cells sorted from bone marrow. These receptors came from a donor at least 40 years old with multiple myeloma.

This clonotype was counted many times. The chain employs TRBV29-1 and TRBJ2-1, with D unclear. Germline CDR1 SQVTM, CDR2 ANQGSEA. This CDR3 is 14 amino acids long. V dropped 5 bases and J dropped 6 bases, with 17 bases sitting between them. CDR3 coding DNA: TGCAGCGTTACGGGTCCTCTTGTCGGCAATGAGCAGTTCTTC. Protein: CSVTGPLVGNEQFF.

This clonotype was found a few times. The chain uses TRBV5-1 and TRBJ2-7, with D hard to call. Trimming took 5 bases from V and 0 from J, leaving 9 bases between them. From germline, CDR1 is SGHRS and CDR2 YFSETQ. The CDR3 length is 13 residues. CDR3 bases: TGCGCCAGCAGTTCACCACCCTCCTACGAGCAGTACTTC. Amino acid sequence: CASSSPPSYEQYF. The full variable domain, completed using reference TRBV5-1 and TRBJ2-7, is KAGVTQTPRYLIKTRGQQVTLSCSPISGHRSVSWYQQTPGQGLQFLFEYFSETQRNKGNFPGRFSGRQFSNSRSEMNVSTLELGDSALYLCASSSPPSYEQYFGPGTRLTVT.

This clonotype was recorded at least ten times. V is TRBV5-1 and J is TRBJ2-1; D remains unclear. Looked up from germline, CDR1 is SGHRS and CDR2 is YFSETQ. Trimming left V 4 bases short and J 7 bases short, with 15 bases between. The CDR3 totals 14 residues. The CDR3 DNA follows: TGCGCCAGCAGCCCCTTAGGTCCCCCAAATGAGCAGTTCTTC. Translated, it gives CASSPLGPPNEQFF.

This clonotype occurred a few times. The genes are TRBV10-2 and TRBJ2-1; 10 bases are shared with TRBD1. V lost 6 bases and J lost 5; bases outside the gene matches: 4. The CDR3 runs 14 residues. Germline loops: CDR1 WSHSY, CDR2 SAAADI. CDR3 sequence reads: CASSSGTGDNEQFF. The CDR3 DNA sequence: TGCGCCAGCAGCTCCGGGACAGGGGACAATGAGCAGTTCTTC.

V gene TRBV7-2 combines with J gene TRBJ1-1; D perhaps matches TRBD1 (6 bases). The CDR3 spans 15 residues. The germline V gene has CDR1 SGHTA and CDR2 FQGNSA. The V gene lost 4 bases and the J gene lost 1 base, with 13 bases spanning the gap. This CDR3 reads CASSSTGIRNTEAFF. CDR3 DNA: TGTGCCAGCAGCTCCACAGGGATTCGGAACACTGAAGCTTTCTTT.

This clonotype occurred many times. This rearrangement joins TRBV14 to TRBJ1-1; no reliable D call. The V gene's germline CDR1 is SGHDN and CDR2 FVKESK. The CDR3 runs 17 residues. Deletions cut 1 base from V and 3 bases from J, with 18 bases between. The CDR3 coding sequence is TGTGCCAGCAGCCAAGTTGCGGGGTCCAGAGTTGACACTGAAGCTTTCTTT. It translates to CASSQVAGSRVDTEAFF.

As to this clonotype: With a much larger clone just one base away, this may be a read error. The rearrangement joins TRBV6-5 to TRBJ2-3; D may be TRBD1 (6 bases). The germline gives CDR1 MNHEY, CDR2 SVGAGI. The V end was cut by 2 bases, the J end by 1 base, with 10 bases between. The CDR3 totals 15 residues. For the CDR3, the DNA is TGTGCCAGCAGTTACGGGGGCAGGCGCACAGATACGCAGTATTTT. This sequence encodes CASSYGGRRTDTQYF.

V is TRBV7-9 and J is TRBJ2-6; 7 bases line up with TRBD1. Germline lookup yields CDR1 SEHNR and CDR2 FQNEAQ (reference sequence). Trimming took 5 bases from V and 0 from J; bases not matched to a gene: 4. The CDR3 totals 16 residues. CDR3 nucleotide sequence: TGTGCCAGCAGCGACAGGGAGAGCTCTGGGGCCAACGTCCTGACTTTC. Amino acid sequence: CASSDRESSGANVLTF.

This clonotype was counted ten times or more. In DNA, the CDR3 is TGTGCCAGCAGCGTCTTCGGACGGAGTGAGACCCAGTACTTC. This codes for CASSVFGRSETQYF. The V gene is TRBV7-2, the J gene TRBJ2-5, with D hard to call. V lost 5 bases and J 5 bases, leaving 15 bases between the germline ends. CDR3 size: 14 residues. Germline V lookup: CDR1 SGHTA, CDR2 FQGNSA.

This clonotype was counted between two and nine times. The genes are TRBV4-2 and TRBJ2-5; 9 nucleotides align to TRBD2. Trimming removed 3 bases from V and 0 bases from J; junction bases left unmatched: 5. The CDR3 has 16 residues. CDR1 is LGHNA, CDR2 YNFKEQ, per germline. The chain's CDR3 is CASSQRGGDDQETQYF. In DNA, the CDR3 is TGTGCCAGCAGCCAGCGCGGGGGGGACGACCAAGAGACCCAGTACTTC.

This clonotype was observed many times. The chain combines TRBV7-2 with TRBJ1-2; TRBD1 agrees at 10 bases. The V gene end was trimmed by 1 base and the J gene end by 7 bases; junction bases not matched to a gene: 3. CDR3 size: 14 residues. The germline V gene has CDR1 SGHTA and CDR2 FQGNSA. CDR3 residues: CASSLGQGAFGYTF. DNA for the CDR3: TGTGCCAGCAGCTTAGGACAGGGGGCGTTTGGCTACACCTTC. Drawing the rest from reference TRBV7-2 and TRBJ1-2, the complete variable domain is GAGVSQSPSNKVTEKGKDVELRCDPISGHTALYWYRQSLGQGLEFLIYFQGNSAPDKSGLPSDRFSAERTGGSVSTLTIQRTQQEDSAVYLCASSLGQGAFGYTFGSGTRLTVV.

This clonotype was seen repeatedly, ten times or more. The chain uses TRBV10-2 and TRBJ1-5; no clear D gene. CDR3 size: 12 residues. Trimming pared 1 base from V and 5 bases from J, leaving 3 bases between. CDR1 is WSHSY, CDR2 SAAADI, per germline. The CDR3 sequence is CASSEFDQPQHF. The CDR3 DNA sequence: TGCGCCAGCAGTGAGTTCGATCAGCCCCAGCATTTT.

This clonotype appeared many times. The chain is built from TRBV20-1 and TRBJ2-1; TRBD1 matches 7 bases. Germline lookup yields CDR1 DFQATT and CDR2 SNEGSKA (reference sequence). V lost 6 bases, J lost 9 bases, and 26 bases stayed unmatched. This CDR3 spans 18 amino acids. CDR3: CSAISPGGGSLGFGEQFF. The CDR3 DNA is TGCAGTGCAATTTCACCAGGGGGTGGTAGCTTGGGGTTTGGTGAGCAGTTCTTC.

This sequence joins TRBV18 and TRBJ2-1; 8 positions agree with TRBD1. The V segment lost 3 bases and the J segment 3 bases; nucleotides outside the gene matches: 13. The length of the CDR3 is 18 residues. Germline V gene lookup returns CDR1 KGHSH and CDR2 LQKENI. The CDR3 bases are TGTGCCAGCTCACCCCCCAGGGGGAACAGGGGGATCTACAATGAGCAGTTCTTC. Translating gives CASSPPRGNRGIYNEQFF.

This clonotype was counted many times. V gene TRBV6-1 combines with J gene TRBJ2-1, with TRBD2 matching over 12 bases. The CDR3 is 16 residues long. V was pared by 3 bases and J by 6 bases, with 6 bases of the junction left unmatched. The germline CDR1 and CDR2 sequences are MNHNS and SASEGT. Written as DNA, the CDR3 is TGTGCCAGCAGTGACCGGACTAGCGGGACCCTCAATGAGCAGTTCTTC. Translating gives CASSDRTSGTLNEQFF.

This clonotype was counted only a few times. The chain combines TRBV7-9 with TRBJ1-5; a possible D gene is TRBD1 (5 bases). Trimming stripped 5 bases from V and 1 base from J, with 12 bases between. The CDR3 spans 15 residues. Germline V gives CDR1 SEHNR, CDR2 FQNEAQ (reference sequence). The CDR3 nucleotides read TGTGCCAGCAGCCTCGGGGACGCAAGCAATCAGCCCCAGCATTTT. Amino acid sequence: CASSLGDASNQPQHF.

This clonotype has ten or more counts. This chain uses TRBV20-1 with TRBJ2-1; perhaps D is TRBD1 or TRBD2 (6 bases each). Germline assignment: CDR1 DFQATT and CDR2 SNEGSKA (reference sequence). Trimming took off 4 bases at V and 7 bases at J, with 14 bases between the two ends. This CDR3 spans 13 amino acids. CDR3 nucleotide sequence: TGCAGTGCTAACGGGCAGGGGAGGAATGAGCAGTTCTTC. It yields the protein CSANGQGRNEQFF.

This clonotype was seen many times. The V and J genes are TRBV5-1 and TRBJ2-1, with TRBD2 matching 11 bases. With 4 bases clipped from V and 5 bases from J, the junction kept 5 bases outside the gene matches. This CDR3 region has 15 residues. Looked up from germline, CDR1 is SGHRS and CDR2 is YFSETQ. As DNA, the CDR3 is TGCGCCAGCAGCATACTAGCGGGAGAAAACAATGAGCAGTTCTTC. This translates into CASSILAGENNEQFF.

This clonotype was observed at least ten times. V gene TRBV4-2 combines with J gene TRBJ2-3; 16 bases match TRBD2. This CDR3 has 20 amino acids. The V segment lost 1 base and the J segment 0 bases; nucleotides outside the gene matches: 7. Germline V CDR1 and CDR2: LGHNA, YNFKEQ. The CDR3 sequence: CASSQVLGTSGRDSTDTQYF. CDR3 sequence (DNA): TGTGCCAGCAGCCAAGTCCTTGGGACTAGCGGGAGGGATAGCACAGATACGCAGTATTTT.

This clonotype was detected many times. This chain joins TRBV6-5 and TRBJ1-4; possibly TRBD1 for D (5 bases). The CDR3 extends over 16 amino acids. CDR1 is MNHEY and CDR2 is SVGAGI in the germline V gene. V gave up 5 bases and J gave up 6 bases, with 19 bases separating them. CDR3 amino acids: CASSSLTIPRDEKLFF. In DNA, the CDR3 is TGTGCCAGCAGTAGCCTAACGATACCCAGGGATGAAAAACTGTTTTTT.

Of note for this clonotype: This sequence is one base from a far larger clone and is likely a read error. The V and J genes are TRBV7-6 and TRBJ2-1; D is perhaps TRBD1 (5 bases). Per germline, CDR1 SGHVS and CDR2 FNYEAQ. The CDR3 consists of 15 residues. The CDR3 loop is CVSSTDKATGTEQFF. The CDR3 DNA sequence: TGTGTCAGCAGCACCGACAAGGCTACAGGTACTGAGCAGTTCTTC. The variable domain in full, with the rest retrieved from reference TRBV7-6 and TRBJ2-1, is GAGVSQSPRYKVTKRGQDVALRCDPISGHVSLYWYRQALGQGPEFLTYFNYEAQQDKSGLPNDRFSAERPEGSISTLTIQRTEQRDSAMYRCVSSTDKATGTEQFFGPGTRLTVL.

The chain uses TRBV9 and TRBJ1-5, with 9 positions matching TRBD1. The CDR3 is 15 residues long. The germline gives CDR1 SGDLS, CDR2 YYNGEE. V lost 2 bases to trimming and J lost 4 bases; unmatched junction nucleotides: 4. This chain's CDR3 is CASSVSGTGNQPQHF. The CDR3 nucleotides are TGTGCCAGCAGCGTGTCCGGGACAGGGAATCAGCCCCAGCATTTT.

V gene TRBV4-1 combines with J gene TRBJ2-7; D remains ambiguous. CDR1 is MGHRA and CDR2 is YSYEKL in the germline V gene. V was trimmed by 1 base and J by 2 bases, leaving 12 bases between them. This CDR3 comprises 15 residues. The CDR3 loop is CASSQGPGGTYEQYF. CDR3 nucleotides: TGCGCCAGCAGCCAAGGGCCCGGCGGAACCTACGAGCAGTACTTC.

With regard to this clonotype: With a much larger clone just one base away, this may be a read error. This chain connects TRBV3-1 to TRBJ1-6; no clear D. CDR1 LGHDT and CDR2 YNNKEL come from the germline V gene (reference sequence). The CDR3 is 15 amino acids. The V end was cut by 4 bases, the J end by 0 bases, with 7 bases between. The CDR3 reads CASSPTGSYNSPLHF. The CDR3 nucleotides read TGTGCCAGCAGCCCGACGGGCTCCTATAATTCACCCCTCCACTTT.

The sample holds a few counts of this clonotype. The V gene is TRBV5-4, the J gene TRBJ1-1; D unresolved. Germline values: CDR1 SGHNT, CDR2 YYREEE (reference sequence). Trimming left V 0 bases short and J 2 bases short, with 8 bases between. The CDR3 has 14 residues. The CDR3 nucleotides are TGTGCCAGCAGCTTGGCTTCAGGTAACACTGAAGCTTTCTTT. This codes for CASSLASGNTEAFF.

This chain links TRBV6-5 with TRBJ1-1, with TRBD1 as a possible D gene (6 bases). Trimming cost V 0 bases and J 3 bases, with 8 bases left between them. This CDR3 has 14 amino acids. Germline CDR1 and CDR2: MNHEY and SVGAGI. The CDR3 sequence is CASSYSPGDTEAFF. The DNA for the CDR3 is TGTGCCAGCAGTTACTCGCCAGGGGACACTGAAGCTTTCTTT.

This clonotype showed up many times. The chain joins TRBV29-1 to TRBJ1-1; D possibly corresponds to TRBD1 (6 bases). There are 13 residues in the CDR3. V was trimmed by 7 bases and J by 0 bases, leaving 12 bases between them. CDR1 and CDR2 (germline): SQVTM, ANQGSEA. CDR3 bases: TGCAGCGCCGGACAGAGAGTGAACACTGAAGCTTTCTTT. This sequence encodes CSAGQRVNTEAFF.

This clonotype was counted ten times or more. This chain connects TRBV2 to TRBJ1-6; D is uncertain. Trimming took off 4 bases at V and 0 bases at J, with 7 bases between the two ends. CDR3 length equals 15 residues. CDR1 and CDR2 (germline): SNHLY, FYNNEI. CDR3: CASSASGSYNSPLHF. For the CDR3, the DNA is TGTGCCAGCAGTGCCAGTGGCTCCTATAATTCACCCCTCCACTTT.